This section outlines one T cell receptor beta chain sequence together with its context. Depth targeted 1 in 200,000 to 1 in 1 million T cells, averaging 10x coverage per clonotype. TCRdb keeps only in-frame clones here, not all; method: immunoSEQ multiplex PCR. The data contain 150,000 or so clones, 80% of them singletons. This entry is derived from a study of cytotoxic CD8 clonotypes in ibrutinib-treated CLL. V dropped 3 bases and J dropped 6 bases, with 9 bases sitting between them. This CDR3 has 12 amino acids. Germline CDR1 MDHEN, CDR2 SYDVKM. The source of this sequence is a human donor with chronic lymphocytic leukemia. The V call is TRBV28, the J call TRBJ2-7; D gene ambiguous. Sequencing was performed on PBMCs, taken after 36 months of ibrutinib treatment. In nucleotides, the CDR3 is TGTGCCAGCAGTTTGGGGATCAGCGAGCAGTACTTC. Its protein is CASSLGISEQYF.